Below are 21 T cell receptor beta chains sequenced from a single sample in a study of T cell responses to AZD1222 COVID-19 vaccine. Measured with immunoSEQ multiplex PCR; TCRdb has only the in-frame clones, and not every one. Of 130,000 or so clones listed, approximately 82% are singletons. Sequencing was performed on peripheral blood, taken 28 days after the second AZD1222 dose. These receptors were taken from an adult who received the AZD1222 COVID-19 vaccine.

V is TRBV18 and J is TRBJ2-1; D not resolved. Per the germline V gene, CDR1 is KGHSH and CDR2 is LQKENI. Trimming cost V 1 base and J 7 bases, with 11 bases left between them. This CDR3 comprises 14 residues. CDR3 coding DNA: TGTGCCAGCTCACCACGGGGTGAACAAAATGAGCAGTTCTTC. It specifies CASSPRGEQNEQFF.

This clone has just one count. The same CDR3 can be traced to other DNA sequences in this sample. V and J are TRBV6-5 and TRBJ1-2; 11 bases are shared with TRBD1. CDR3 size: 13 residues. With V trimmed by 6 bases and J by 8 bases, 5 bases remained unmatched. The germline V gene has CDR1 MNHEY and CDR2 SVGAGI. The CDR3 protein is CASSRGQGDGYTF. CDR3 nucleotides: TGTGCCAGCAGCCGGGGACAGGGGGACGGCTACACCTTC.

The chain joins TRBV28 to TRBJ2-2, with 10 bases aligning to TRBD2. V lost 6 bases and J lost 5; bases outside the gene matches: 9. The CDR3 covers 16 residues. Per the germline V gene, CDR1 is MDHEN and CDR2 is SYDVKM. The CDR3 is CASSPGASGGTGELFF. DNA of the CDR3: TGTGCCAGCAGCCCAGGGGCTAGCGGGGGAACCGGGGAGCTGTTTTTT.

The CDR3 DNA reads as TGTGCCAGTAGTACCGGGACAGGGGGCAATCAGCCCCAGCATTTT. It codes for CASSTGTGGNQPQHF. This chain joins TRBV19 and TRBJ1-5; 10 bases agree with TRBD1. The length of the CDR3 is 15 residues. The germline V gene has CDR1 LNHDA and CDR2 SQIVND (reference sequence). V lost 4 bases and J lost 2; bases outside the gene matches: 2.

The V gene is TRBV28, the J gene TRBJ1-5, with D hard to call. The CDR3 runs 15 residues. The V gene lost 3 bases and the J gene lost 0 bases, with 9 bases spanning the gap. Germline CDR1 MDHEN, CDR2 SYDVKM. CDR3 DNA: TGTGCCAGCAGTTTCGGCATAAATAGCAATCAGCCCCAGCATTTT. Protein product: CASSFGINSNQPQHF. Full variable domain (outside the CDR3, taken from reference TRBV28 and TRBJ1-5): DVKVTQSSRYLVKRTGEKVFLECVQDMDHENMFWYRQDPGLGLRLIYFSYDVKMKEKGDIPEGYSVSREKKERFSLILESASTNQTSMYLCASSFGINSNQPQHFGDGTRLSIL.

The chain links TRBV9 to TRBJ1-2; D remains unclear. The V gene lost 4 bases and the J gene lost 5 bases, with 6 bases spanning the gap. Germline V CDR1 and CDR2: SGDLS, YYNGEE. The CDR3 length is 11 residues. The CDR3 is CASSREYGYTF. The CDR3 coding sequence is TGTGCCAGCAGCCGCGAGTATGGCTACACCTTC.

V usage is TRBV28 and J usage is TRBJ2-4; the match to TRBD2 covers 7 bases. The CDR3 runs 14 residues. Looked up from germline, CDR1 is MDHEN and CDR2 is SYDVKM. V trimming: 5 bases; J trimming: 9 bases; junction bases outside the gene matches: 10. The CDR3 DNA reads TGTGCCAGCAGTCCCCCGGGGAGGGAATCCATTCAGTACTTC. As protein: CASSPPGRESIQYF.

The sample holds a few counts of this clone. This chain links TRBV10-2 with TRBJ2-7; the match to TRBD1 covers 12 bases. The germline CDR1 and CDR2 sequences are WSHSY and SAAADI. The J segment lost 5 bases and the V segment lost 9 bases, leaving 14 bases of the junction unmatched. The CDR3 contains 16 residues. CDR3 coding DNA: TGCGCCAGTGGCACCGGGACAGGGGGCTTGGACGACGAGCAGTACTTC. This encodes CASGTGTGGLDDEQYF.

The V and J genes are TRBV7-8 and TRBJ2-7; D tentatively reads TRBD1 or TRBD2 (5 bases each). V lost 5 bases and J 6 bases, leaving 20 bases between the germline ends. This CDR3 is 15 amino acids long. CDR1 SGHVS and CDR2 FQNEAQ come from the germline V gene. For the CDR3, the DNA is TGTGCCAGCAGCCGAGGGGATAGAATCCTAAGCGAGCAGTACTTC. Amino acids: CASSRGDRILSEQYF.

This clone was seen just once. The V call is TRBV21-1, the J call TRBJ1-1; the DNA was not used to check the table's D call, TRBD1. TRBV21-1 is reported as a pseudogene. CDR3 length equals 18 residues. The chain's CDR3 is CASSKDPPTGSRSTEAFF. The CDR3 DNA is TGTGCCAGCAGCAAAGACCCCCCGACAGGGTCAAGAAGTACTGAAGCTTTCTTT.

This chain links TRBV6-1 with TRBJ1-2, with 7 bases matching TRBD1. Germline CDR1 reads MNHNS; CDR2 reads SASEGT. This CDR3 contains 15 residues. The trim removed 0 bases at V and 4 bases at J, leaving 5 bases unmatched. In DNA form, the CDR3 reads TGTGCCAGCAGTGAAGCCTTTCAGGGGGGCTATGGCTACACCTTC. Protein sequence: CASSEAFQGGYGYTF.

The chain couples TRBV4-3 to TRBJ2-3, with TRBD1 identical over 7 bases. Germline V lookup: CDR1 LGHNA, CDR2 YSLEER. There are 14 residues in the CDR3. The trim removed 4 bases at V and 5 bases at J, leaving 6 bases unmatched. The CDR3 is CASSRARTGDTQYF. The CDR3, as DNA: TGCGCCAGCAGCCGAGCTAGGACAGGAGATACGCAGTATTTT.

This chain's CDR3 is CASSSASKGNQPQHF. CDR3 DNA: TGTGCCAGCAGCTCTGCCTCAAAAGGCAATCAGCCCCAGCATTTT. The rearrangement joins TRBV5-6 to TRBJ1-5; D is unclear. Germline loops: CDR1 SGHDT, CDR2 YYEEEE. The CDR3 spans 15 residues. Trimming removed 3 bases from V and 2 bases from J, with 12 bases in between.

V and J are TRBV7-9 and TRBJ1-2; D ambiguous. The CDR3 covers 13 residues. The germline V gene encodes CDR1 SEHNR and CDR2 FQNEAQ (reference sequence). Between the trimmed V and J ends, which lost 0 bases and 8 bases, there was a span of 10 bases. The CDR3 loop is CASSLAGGGGYTF. The CDR3, as DNA: TGTGCCAGCAGCTTAGCGGGAGGCGGCGGCTACACCTTC.

This clone was counted only a few times. The rearrangement joins TRBV10-2 to TRBJ2-3; no reliable D call. This CDR3 is built from 13 residues. V was clipped by 6 bases and J by 1 base, with 8 bases between them. Germline V gene data show CDR1 as WSHSY and CDR2 as SAAADI. Here the CDR3 DNA reads TGCGCCAGCAGGGATCCACGCACAGATACGCAGTATTTT. Residues: CASRDPRTDTQYF.

The rearrangement joins TRBV6-2 or TRBV6-3 to TRBJ2-5; TRBD2 matches at 8 bases. Germline CDR1 and CDR2: MNHEY and SVGEGT. The CDR3 extends over 15 amino acids. V shed 2 bases, J shed 4 bases, and the junction held 6 bases outside the gene matches. The CDR3 sequence: CASSYERGLSETQYF. The DNA of the CDR3 is TGTGCCAGCAGTTACGAGCGGGGGCTGTCAGAGACCCAGTACTTC.

V gene TRBV19 combines with J gene TRBJ2-7; D possibly corresponds to TRBD2 (5 bases). The CDR3 covers 12 residues. V was shortened by 6 bases and J by 7 bases, with 13 bases between the two germline ends. Germline V gives CDR1 LNHDA, CDR2 SQIVND (reference sequence). CDR3 sequence: CASSWPPGEQYF. CDR3 DNA: TGTGCCAGTAGCTGGCCACCGGGGGAGCAGTACTTC.

This chain uses TRBV4-1 with TRBJ1-2, with D possibly being TRBD1 (6 bases). The V gene's germline CDR1 is MGHRA and CDR2 YSYEKL. Trimming cost V 1 base and J 1 base, with 16 bases left between them. The CDR3 is made up of 17 amino acids. The CDR3 spells CASSQVATDRVNYGYTF. DNA of the CDR3: TGCGCCAGCAGCCAAGTGGCTACGGACAGAGTTAACTATGGCTACACCTTC.

The gene calls are TRBV3-1 (or the pseudogene TRBV3-2) and TRBJ1-2, with D unclear. Germline CDR1 and CDR2: LGHDT and YNNKEL (reference sequence). This CDR3 contains 14 residues. Trimming left V 4 bases short and J 0 bases short, with 9 bases between. This chain's CDR3 is CASSPPGSNYGYTF. The CDR3 DNA follows: TGTGCCAGCAGCCCCCCGGGGTCTAACTATGGCTACACCTTC.

The chain is built from TRBV5-1 and TRBJ2-3, with 9 bases lining up with TRBD1. Losses at the gene ends were 2 bases for V and 3 bases for J; bases not matched to a gene: 7. Germline V lookup: CDR1 SGHRS, CDR2 YFSETQ. The CDR3 has 16 residues. For the CDR3, the DNA is TGCGCCAGCAGCTTTCCGGGACAGGGATTTACAGATACGCAGTATTTT. Residues: CASSFPGQGFTDTQYF.

The V call is TRBV5-6, the J call TRBJ2-7, with D unclear. This CDR3 comprises 14 residues. Deletions cut 0 bases from V and 0 bases from J, with 7 bases between. Germline V gene lookup returns CDR1 SGHDT and CDR2 YYEEEE. As DNA, the CDR3 is TGTGCCAGCAGCTTGGAACCTAGCTCCTACGAGCAGTACTTC. Translated, it gives CASSLEPSSYEQYF.